The clone carrying this T cell receptor beta chain was detected a few times. TCRdb re-derived calls from the RT-PCR reads in MiXCR, one entry per CDR3 protein. The profile shows about 680,000 distinct CDR3 sequences, approximately 15% of them singletons. CDR3 length equals 14 residues. Germline CDR1 reads MDHEN; CDR2 reads SYDVKM. V was cut by 8 bases and J by 3 bases, with 17 bases left in between. This chain connects TRBV28 to TRBJ2-7; D perhaps matches TRBD1 (6 bases). The specimen was memory CD4+ T cells from blood. The receptor's source is a female donor in good health, serving as a healthy control. Here the CDR3 reads CASRRGQQIYEQYF. The CDR3 DNA sequence: TGTGCCAGCCGTCGTGGACAGCAAATCTACGAGCAGTACTTC.